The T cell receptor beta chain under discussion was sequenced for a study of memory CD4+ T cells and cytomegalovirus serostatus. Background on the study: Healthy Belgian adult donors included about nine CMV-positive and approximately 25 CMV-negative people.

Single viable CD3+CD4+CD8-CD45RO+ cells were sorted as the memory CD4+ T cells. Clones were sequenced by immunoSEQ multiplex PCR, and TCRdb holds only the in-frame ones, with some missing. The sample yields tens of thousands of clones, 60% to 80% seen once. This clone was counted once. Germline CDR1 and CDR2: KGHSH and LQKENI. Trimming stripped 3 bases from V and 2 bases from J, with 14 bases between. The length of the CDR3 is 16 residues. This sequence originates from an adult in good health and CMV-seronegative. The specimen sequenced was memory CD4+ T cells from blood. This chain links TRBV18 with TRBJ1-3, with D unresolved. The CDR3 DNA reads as TGTGCCAGCTCACCTCCCAAGGGTGTCACTGGAAACACCATATATTTT. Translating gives CASSPPKGVTGNTIYF.